These T cell receptor beta chains were read from a single sample in a study of T-cell reconstitution after alpha-beta-depleted transplantation in children. MiXCR, applied by TCRdb to the PCR reads, yields one record per CDR3 protein. The sample includes over 200,000 distinct CDR3 sequences, approximately 8.4% of them seen just once. The sequencing used PBMCs, mostly from graft donor cells, collected 360 days after TCRalphabeta/CD19-depleted stem cell transplant. The receptors shown here come from a male patient aged 2-9 years who had a stem cell transplant for acute myeloid leukemia, so the T cells may come from the graft donor. The CDR3 runs from the conserved cysteine through the conserved F or W. D genes are given only for firm matches. Only part of the rows carry a size: once, few, many, or a class if the clone is expanded.

TRBJ2-7	many	TRBV11-2	TRBD1	TGTGCCAGCAGCTTCCGAGCGACAGGGGCTCGGAGGGAGCAGTACTTC	CASSFRATGARREQYF
TRBJ2-7	few	TRBV7-3	-	TGTGCCAGCAGCTTACGGGCAGGGGAGCCCTACGAGCAGTACTTC	CASSLRAGEPYEQYF
TRBJ1-1	few	TRBV20-1	-	TGCAGTGCTAGGCGGCGTCTGAACACTGAAGCTTTCTTT	CSARRRLNTEAFF
TRBJ2-1	many	TRBV6-2/TRBV6-3	TRBD2	TGTGCCAGCAGTTACTCGAGCAGGAAAGTTGCGGGAGGCGGGGATGAGCAGTTCTTC	CASSYSSRKVAGGGDEQFF
TRBJ2-3	few	TRBV12-3/TRBV12-4	-	TGTGCCAGCAGACTTGGGACTGACCGCGACCAATACACAGATACGCAGTATTTT	CASRLGTDRDQYTDTQYF
TRBJ2-4	-	TRBV20-1	-	TGCAGTGCTAGATCGGGCAGGGTAACCAAAAACATTCAGTACTTC	CSARSGRVTKNIQYF
TRBJ2-2	many	TRBV5-6	TRBD2	TGTGCCAGCAGCCTGCCGCCGGGAGGAAAGACCGGGGAGCTGTTTTTT	CASSLPPGGKTGELFF
TRBJ2-1	few	TRBV10-3	-	TGTGCCATCATGGGACAGCCGGGGGGCAATGAGCAGTTCTTC	CAIMGQPGGNEQFF
TRBJ2-2	once	TRBV2	TRBD2	TGTGCCAGCGAGCGGGAGCCTCCCGGGGAGCTGTTTTTT	CASEREPPGELFF
TRBJ1-1	many	TRBV20-1	-	TGCAGTGTCCGAGTGGGGGCAGTGAACACTGAAGCTTTCTTT	CSVRVGAVNTEAFF
TRBJ1-5	many	TRBV2	TRBD1	TGTGCCAGCGCGGGACAGGGCTCGTATCAGCCCCAGCATTTT	CASAGQGSYQPQHF
TRBJ1-5	many	TRBV29-1	-	TGCAGCGTTGTGGAAAATAGCAATCAGCCCCAGCATTTT	CSVVENSNQPQHF
TRBJ1-2	few	TRBV5-1	-	TGCGCCAGCAGCTCCTCCGGGGGGCGCTTGGATGGCTACACCTTC	CASSSSGGRLDGYTF
TRBJ2-7	-	TRBV24-1	-	TGTGCCACCAAGGACACAGGGAGACCCTGCTACGAGCAGTACTTC	CATKDTGRPCYEQYF
TRBJ2-2	many	TRBV3-1	TRBD1	TGTGCCAGCTCAGGGGGTAACACCGGGGAGCTGTTTTTT	CASSGGNTGELFF
TRBJ2-7	-	TRBV3-1	TRBD1	TGTGCCTGCTGTTTGGGGACAGGGGGATACGAGCAGTACTTC	CACCLGTGGYEQYF
TRBJ2-1	few	TRBV5-1	TRBD2	TGCGCCAGCAGCTTGGCAGAATTTAGCGGGAGTGTGTACAATGAGCAGTTCTTC	CASSLAEFSGSVYNEQFF
TRBJ2-1	many	TRBV11-3	TRBD1	TGTGCCAGCAGCTTATCCGGGACAGGAAACTACAATGAGCAGTTCTTC	CASSLSGTGNYNEQFF
TRBJ2-3	many	TRBV29-1	TRBD1	TGCAGCGTTGGGCTACAGGGGGCGGATACGCAGTATTTT	CSVGLQGADTQYF
TRBJ2-5	-	TRBV5-1	-	TGCGCCAGCAGCTTGGTGCGTCAGGGAGAGACCCAGTACTTC	CASSLVRQGETQYF
TRBJ2-7	few	TRBV9	-	TGTGCCAGCAGCGCCGGGACCCGGTCCTACGAGCAGTACTTC	CASSAGTRSYEQYF
TRBJ2-1	-	TRBV29-1	-	TGCAGCGTTGAGGCGACTCCGCGCTCCTACAATGAGCAGTTCTTC	CSVEATPRSYNEQFF
TRBJ1-1	many	TRBV4-1	TRBD1	TGCGCCAGCAGCCAACGGGACAGGGGGTTGGGGAACACTGAAGCTTTCTTT	CASSQRDRGLGNTEAFF
TRBJ2-5	many	TRBV7-7	-	TGTGCTAGCAGCTTAAACCTAGGAGAGACCCAGTACTTC	CASSLNLGETQYF
TRBJ2-3	-	TRBV7-2	-	TGTGCCAGCAGCTCCATTAGCACAGATACGCAGTATTTT	CASSSISTDTQYF
TRBJ2-1	few	TRBV4-3	-	TGCGCCAGCAGCCAAGAGGTTCGGGCAGAGCAGTTCTTC	CASSQEVRAEQFF
TRBJ2-2	-	TRBV10-3	TRBD2	TGTGCCATCAGTGATGGGACTAGCGGGATTCGGGGGGAGCTGTTTTTT	CAISDGTSGIRGELFF
TRBJ2-1	many	TRBV11-1	-	TGTGCCAGCAGTCCGCTGAAGGGGGGGCTAAGTGAGCAGTTCTTC	CASSPLKGGLSEQFF
TRBJ2-3	many	TRBV4-3	-	TGCGCCAGCAGCCAAGATGGGGGAGGTGGAGATACGCAGTATTTT	CASSQDGGGGDTQYF
TRBJ2-7	many	TRBV7-9	-	TGTGCCAGCAGCGGGCAGGTGTCCCCGTACGAGCAGTACTTC	CASSGQVSPYEQYF